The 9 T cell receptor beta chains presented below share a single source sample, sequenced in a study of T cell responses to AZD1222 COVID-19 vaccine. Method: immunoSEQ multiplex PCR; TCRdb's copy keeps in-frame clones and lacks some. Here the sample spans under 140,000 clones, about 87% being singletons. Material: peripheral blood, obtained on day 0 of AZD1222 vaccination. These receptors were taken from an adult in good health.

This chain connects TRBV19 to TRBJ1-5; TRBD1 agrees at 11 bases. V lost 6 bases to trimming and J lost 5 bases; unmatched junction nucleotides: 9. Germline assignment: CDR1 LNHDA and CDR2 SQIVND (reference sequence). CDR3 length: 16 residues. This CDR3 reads CASSSPGQGADQPQHF. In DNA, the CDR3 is TGTGCCAGTAGCAGCCCCGGACAGGGGGCCGATCAGCCCCAGCATTTT.

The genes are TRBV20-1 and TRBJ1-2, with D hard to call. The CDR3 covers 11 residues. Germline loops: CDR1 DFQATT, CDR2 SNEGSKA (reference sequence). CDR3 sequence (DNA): TGCAGAGCCGGGAGGGACTATGGCTACACCTTC. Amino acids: CRAGRDYGYTF.

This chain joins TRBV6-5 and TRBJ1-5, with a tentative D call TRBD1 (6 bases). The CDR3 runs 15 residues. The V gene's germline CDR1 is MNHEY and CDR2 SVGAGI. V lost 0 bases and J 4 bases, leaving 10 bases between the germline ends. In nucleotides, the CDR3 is TGTGCCAGCAGTTACTCGCACAGGGAGAATCAGCCCCAGCATTTT. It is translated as CASSYSHRENQPQHF.

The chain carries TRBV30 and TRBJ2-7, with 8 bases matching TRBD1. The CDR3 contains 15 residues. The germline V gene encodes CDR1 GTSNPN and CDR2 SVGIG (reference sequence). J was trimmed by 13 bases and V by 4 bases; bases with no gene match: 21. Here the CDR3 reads CAWTPGQALSTGVYF. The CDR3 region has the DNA TGTGCCTGGACACCGGGACAGGCCCTTTCCACGGGGGTTTACTTC.

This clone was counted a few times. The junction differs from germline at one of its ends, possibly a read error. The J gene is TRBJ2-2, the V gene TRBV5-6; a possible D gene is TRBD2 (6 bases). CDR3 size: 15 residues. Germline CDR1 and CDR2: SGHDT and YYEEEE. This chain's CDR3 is CASSGGTTNAGELFF. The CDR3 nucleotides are TGTGCCAGCAGCGGGGGGACCACGAACGCCGGGGAGCTGTTTTTT.

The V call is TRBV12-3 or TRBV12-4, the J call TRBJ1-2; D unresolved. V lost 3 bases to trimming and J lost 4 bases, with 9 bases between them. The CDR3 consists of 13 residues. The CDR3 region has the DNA TGTGCCAGCAGTTTTAGCATAACCTATGGCTACACCTTC. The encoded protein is CASSFSITYGYTF.

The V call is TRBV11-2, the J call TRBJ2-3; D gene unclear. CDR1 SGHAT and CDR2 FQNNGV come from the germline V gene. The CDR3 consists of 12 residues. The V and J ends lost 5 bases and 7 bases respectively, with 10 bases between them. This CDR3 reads CASSSENNTQYF. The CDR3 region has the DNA TGTGCCAGCAGCAGCGAAAATAATACGCAGTATTTT.

The CDR3 DNA sequence: TGTGCCAGCAGTTTATTTCCCCGGGACAGGGCTGATGAAGCTTTCTTT. Its translation is CASSLFPRDRADEAFF. The rearrangement links TRBV27 to TRBJ1-1; 9 bases align to TRBD1. J gave up 7 bases and V 1 base, and 10 bases lay outside the gene matches. CDR3 size: 16 residues. Looked up from germline, CDR1 is MNHEY and CDR2 is SMNVEV (reference sequence).

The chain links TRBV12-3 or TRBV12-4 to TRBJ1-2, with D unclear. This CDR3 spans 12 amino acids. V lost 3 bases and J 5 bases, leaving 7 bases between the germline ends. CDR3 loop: CASSFVVYGYTF. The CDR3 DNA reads TGTGCCAGCAGTTTTGTCGTGTATGGCTACACCTTC.